A single sample gave rise to the 25 T cell receptor beta chains below, sequenced in a study of cytomegalovirus exposure and HLA in healthy donors. The PCR made use of 60 Vbeta and 13 Jbeta primers. Clones were read by immunoSEQ multiplex PCR, and TCRdb kept only the in-frame ones, dropping some. The sample includes around 100,000 clones. Sample: PBMCs. The receptors here all came from a woman aged 25-40 years in good health and CMV-seronegative.

The genes are TRBV5-5 and TRBJ1-2; TRBD1 matches 10 bases. Germline CDR1 and CDR2: SGHKS and YYEKEE (reference sequence). The trim removed 4 bases at V and 7 bases at J, leaving 4 bases unmatched. The CDR3 has 13 amino acids. CDR3 bases: TGTGCCAGCAGCGAGACAGGGGGCATTGGCTACACCTTC. It yields the protein CASSETGGIGYTF.

This chain uses TRBV7-2 with TRBJ2-1; D remains ambiguous. The CDR3 has 15 amino acids. Germline CDR1 and CDR2: SGHTA and FQGNSA. V lost 5 bases and J 2 bases, leaving 13 bases between the germline ends. In DNA, the CDR3 is TGTGCCAGCAGCAGTGACGGAGCCCCCTACAATGAGCAGTTCTTC. Translated: CASSSDGAPYNEQFF.

The J gene is TRBJ1-1, the V gene TRBV2; tentative D call: TRBD1 (6 bases). Looked up from germline, CDR1 is SNHLY and CDR2 is FYNNEI. The CDR3 runs 13 residues. V shed 6 bases and J shed 1 base, with 9 bases lying between them. The CDR3 DNA is TGTGCCAGCAGAGGACAGCCGAACACTGAAGCTTTCTTT. Its protein is CASRGQPNTEAFF. Drawing the rest from reference TRBV2 and TRBJ1-1, the complete variable domain is EPEVTQTPSHQVTQMGQEVILRCVPISNHLYFYWYRQILGQKVEFLVSFYNNEISEKSEIFDDQFSVERPDGSNFTLKIRSTKLEDSAMYFCASRGQPNTEAFFGQGTRLTVV.

The chain couples TRBV27 to TRBJ2-7; TRBD1 matches at 10 bases. The germline gives CDR1 MNHEY, CDR2 SMNVEV (reference sequence). The CDR3 extends over 14 amino acids. V lost 5 bases to trimming and J lost 1 base; unmatched junction nucleotides: 2. Here the CDR3 DNA reads TGTGCCAGCAGTCAGGGACAGGGGTCCTACGAGCAGTACTTC. Its protein product is CASSQGQGSYEQYF.

J is TRBJ1-6 and V is TRBV2; D is unresolved. V was pared by 6 bases and J by 7 bases, with 16 bases between. Germline V CDR1 and CDR2: SNHLY, FYNNEI. This CDR3 has 15 amino acids. In DNA, the CDR3 is TGTGCCAGCAGGGAACTGGTGTCGAGCAATTCACCCCTCCACTTT. Protein sequence: CASRELVSSNSPLHF.

The CDR3 coding sequence is TGTGCCAGCAGCCTCGGACTAGCGGGAGCCTCTGGGGCCAACGTCCTGACTTTC. Amino acids: CASSLGLAGASGANVLTF. The chain links TRBV7-3 to TRBJ2-6; TRBD2 aligns across 13 bases. The trim removed 5 bases at V and 0 bases at J, leaving 4 bases unmatched. This CDR3 contains 18 residues. The germline V gene encodes CDR1 SGHTA and CDR2 FQGTGA.

This chain joins TRBV28 and TRBJ1-4; D not resolved. This CDR3 is built from 13 residues. V dropped 9 bases and J dropped 0 bases, with 8 bases sitting between them. Germline V gene lookup returns CDR1 MDHEN and CDR2 SYDVKM. In DNA, the CDR3 is TGTGCCAGTGTCTCTGCAACTAATGAAAAACTGTTTTTT. Translated: CASVSATNEKLFF.

V gene TRBV4-1 combines with J gene TRBJ1-3; 7 positions match TRBD1. The germline V gene encodes CDR1 MGHRA and CDR2 YSYEKL. V shed 5 bases, J shed 0 bases, and the junction held 4 bases outside the gene matches. The CDR3 is made up of 15 amino acids. The CDR3 bases are TGCGCCAGCAGCTCCACAGGGGTCTCTGGAAACACCATATATTTT. Translated: CASSSTGVSGNTIYF.

The rearrangement uses TRBV11-3 and TRBJ1-2, with 9 bases lining up with TRBD1. This CDR3 is built from 17 residues. After removal of 3 bases from V and 1 base from J, the junction contained 9 bases not matched to a gene. Germline CDR1 is SGHNT and CDR2 is YENEEA. CDR3 in amino acids: CASSFVRDRELNYGYTF. CDR3 DNA: TGTGCCAGCAGCTTCGTTAGGGACAGGGAACTTAACTATGGCTACACCTTC.

V and J are TRBV29-1 and TRBJ1-1; D unclear. Trimming took off 1 base at V and 11 bases at J, with 11 bases between the two ends. Germline V gene sequence: CDR1 SQVTM, CDR2 ANQGSEA. The CDR3 has 11 amino acids. The CDR3 region has the DNA TGCAGCGTTGAAGGTCGGGAAGAGGCTTTCTTT. It yields the protein CSVEGREEAFF.

This sequence joins TRBV6-6 and TRBJ2-7; TRBD2 agrees at 7 bases. V lost 0 bases, J lost 0 bases, and 5 bases stayed unmatched. In germline, CDR1 is MNHNY, CDR2 SVGAGI (reference sequence). The CDR3 extends over 16 amino acids. CDR3 protein: CASSYSRSGTSYEQYF. CDR3 bases: TGTGCCAGCAGTTACTCGCGAAGCGGGACCTCCTACGAGCAGTACTTC.

The chain joins TRBV12-2 to TRBJ2-1; the table's TRBD2 call for D was not verified on the DNA. TRBV12-2 is flagged as a pseudogene. The CDR3 is 19 amino acids. For the CDR3, the DNA is TGTGCAAGTCGCTTAGCGCTCGCTGCGGCGGGGGGGAGGGCAAATGAGCAGTTCTTC. This translates into CASRLALAAAGGRANEQFF.

V is TRBV2 and J is TRBJ2-3; no clear D gene. V was pared by 5 bases and J by 2 bases, with 5 bases between. Germline loops: CDR1 SNHLY, CDR2 FYNNEI. This CDR3 spans 12 amino acids. The CDR3 DNA is TGTGCCAGCAGTCCAGACACAGATACGCAGTATTTT. Translation gives CASSPDTDTQYF.

The chain recombines TRBV6-4 with TRBJ2-3; D not resolved. V lost 3 bases and J 0 bases, leaving 4 bases between the germline ends. The CDR3 is 13 residues long. The V gene's germline CDR1 is MRHNA and CDR2 SNTAGT. The CDR3 region has the DNA TGTGCCAGCAGTGAGGCTAGCACAGATACGCAGTATTTT. It yields the protein CASSEASTDTQYF.

The rearrangement links TRBV5-4 to TRBJ1-5; the D is unclear. V was shortened by 4 bases and J by 1 base, with 9 bases between the two germline ends. The CDR3 has 14 residues. CDR1 and CDR2 from the germline V gene are SGHNT and YYREEE (reference sequence). The CDR3 DNA sequence: TGTGCCAGCAGCGGAGGAGGGAGCAATCAGCCCCAGCATTTT. This codes for CASSGGGSNQPQHF.

This rearrangement joins TRBV6-5 to TRBJ2-7; tentative D call: TRBD2 (5 bases). Germline V CDR1 and CDR2: MNHEY, SVGAGI. There are 12 residues in the CDR3. Trimming shortened V by 6 bases and J by 5 bases, and 11 bases separated the two germline ends. CDR3 protein: CASSRNGDEQYF. CDR3 coding DNA: TGTGCCAGCAGCCGAAACGGGGACGAGCAGTACTTC.

The V gene is TRBV5-1, the J gene TRBJ1-2; possibly TRBD1 for D (6 bases). Germline-derived CDR1 and CDR2 are SGHRS and YFSETQ. The CDR3 runs 11 residues. The germline V and J ends were trimmed by 4 bases and 6 bases, with 7 bases remaining between them. Here the CDR3 reads CASSPGDGYTF. CDR3 coding DNA: TGCGCCAGCAGCCCAGGGGATGGCTACACCTTC.

The genes are TRBV5-6 and TRBJ1-1; 7 positions match TRBD1. Trimming removed 2 bases from V and 4 bases from J; junction bases left unmatched: 2. Looked up from germline, CDR1 is SGHDT and CDR2 is YYEEEE. CDR3 size: 13 residues. The CDR3 reads CASSFPGGTEAFF. CDR3 nucleotide sequence: TGTGCCAGCAGCTTTCCAGGGGGCACTGAAGCTTTCTTT.

On this clone: The germline gene is not matched at one end of the junction; a read error may be the cause. CDR3 DNA: TGTGCCAGCAGCCAACGGGGGGGCACTGATACGCAGTATTTT. Translating gives CASSQRGGTDTQYF. The J gene is TRBJ2-3, the V gene TRBV11-2; TRBD2 aligns across 8 bases. CDR1 and CDR2 from the germline V gene are SGHAT and FQNNGV. There are 14 residues in the CDR3.

Turning to this clone: An end of the junction differs from the germline gene, which may be a read error. V and J are TRBV28 and TRBJ2-3, with a tentative D call TRBD2 (7 bases). The CDR3 runs 15 residues. CDR1 MDHEN and CDR2 SYDVKM come from the germline V gene. The CDR3 DNA reads TGTGCCAGCAGCTTATCGGGGGGCTGGGTAGATACGCAGTATTTT. It codes for CASSLSGGWVDTQYF.

The chain combines TRBV5-1 with TRBJ2-5, with TRBD2 matching over 15 bases. Unmatched junction bases numbered 6, after V lost 4 bases and J lost 5 bases. CDR1 SGHRS and CDR2 YFSETQ come from the germline V gene. There are 16 residues in the CDR3. CDR3: CASSPRTSGGAETQYF. As DNA, the CDR3 is TGCGCCAGCAGCCCCAGGACTAGCGGGGGGGCCGAGACCCAGTACTTC.

The V gene is TRBV28, the J gene TRBJ2-3; D is possibly TRBD1 (6 bases). V lost 3 bases, J lost 6 bases, and 13 bases lay in between. The CDR3 extends over 14 amino acids. Germline-derived CDR1 and CDR2 are MDHEN and SYDVKM. CDR3 loop: CASSFQQQGDTQYF. Written as DNA, the CDR3 is TGTGCCAGCAGTTTCCAGCAACAGGGTGATACGCAGTATTTT.

The V gene is TRBV7-9, the J gene TRBJ2-2; 8 bases agree with TRBD1. After removal of 0 bases from V and 0 bases from J, the junction contained 6 bases not matched to a gene. This CDR3 has 18 amino acids. Germline V gene lookup returns CDR1 SEHNR and CDR2 FQNEAQ (reference sequence). CDR3 in amino acids: CASSLALGTGPNTGELFF. In DNA form, the CDR3 reads TGTGCCAGCAGCTTAGCCCTCGGGACAGGACCGAACACCGGGGAGCTGTTTTTT.

J is TRBJ2-1 and V is TRBV12-2; the table names TRBD2, a call not compared with the DNA. TRBV12-2 is classified as a pseudogene. The CDR3 extends over 20 amino acids. CDR3 coding DNA: TGTGCAAGTCGCTGGCAATTCGGACTAGCGGGAGCCCGGACTAGCAATGAGCAGTTCTTC. It is translated as CASRWQFGLAGARTSNEQFF.

CDR3 DNA sequence: TGTGCCAGCGGCTCGCACGGGCAAGAGACCCAGTACTTC. Residues: CASGSHGQETQYF. The chain links TRBV6-6 to TRBJ2-5; no definite D call. This CDR3 region has 13 residues. V was pared by 8 bases and J by 2 bases, with 12 bases between. Germline loops: CDR1 MNHNY, CDR2 SVGAGI (reference sequence).